Listed here are 16 T cell receptor beta chains from one sample, sequenced in a study of blood T cell repertoires in COVID-19. The assay was immunoSEQ multiplex PCR, and TCRdb's table has in-frame clones only and misses some. The data show 150,000 or so clones, around 87% seen once. Material: peripheral blood. The source of these receptors is a man in his sixties with COVID-19, enrolled during active disease.

The genes are TRBV3-1 (or the pseudogene TRBV3-2) and TRBJ2-7; no clear D. The CDR3 spans 12 residues. Germline CDR1 reads LGHDT; CDR2 reads YNNKEL (reference sequence). V lost 4 bases to trimming and J lost 6 bases, with 10 bases between them. The CDR3 sequence is CASSRNPGEQYF. The DNA of the CDR3 is TGTGCCAGCAGCCGAAACCCGGGCGAGCAGTACTTC.

The V gene is TRBV25-1, the J gene TRBJ1-2; no clear D gene. Trimming cost V 3 bases and J 4 bases, with 9 bases left between them. From germline, CDR1 is MGHDK and CDR2 SYGVNS. CDR3 length equals 13 residues. The CDR3 protein is CASSDGRPYGYTF. The CDR3 DNA reads as TGTGCCAGCAGTGACGGCAGGCCCTATGGCTACACCTTC.

The rearrangement uses TRBV28 and TRBJ1-6; D is unclear. Germline assignment: CDR1 MDHEN and CDR2 SYDVKM. Trimming stripped 8 bases from V and 5 bases from J, with 13 bases between. This CDR3 is built from 14 residues. The CDR3 DNA follows: TGTGCCAGCGGCCTAAGGCGGGATAATTCACCCCTCCACTTT. Amino acid sequence: CASGLRRDNSPLHF.

This chain links TRBV24-1 with TRBJ2-7, with TRBD1 identical over 8 bases. Germline lookup yields CDR1 KGHDR and CDR2 SFDVKD. This CDR3 has 15 amino acids. V was pared by 4 bases and J by 2 bases, with 6 bases of the junction left unmatched. CDR3 sequence (DNA): TGTGCCACCAGTGACCCAGGGGGCGCCGCCTACGAGCAGTACTTC. It codes for CATSDPGGAAYEQYF.

The chain employs TRBV3-1 (or the pseudogene TRBV3-2) and TRBJ1-3; D call uncertain. V lost 0 bases, J lost 0 bases, and 9 bases lay in between. The CDR3 extends over 16 amino acids. Germline V gives CDR1 LGHDT, CDR2 YNNKEL (reference sequence). The CDR3 is CASSQDGRSSGNTIYF. CDR3 nucleotide sequence: TGTGCCAGCAGCCAAGATGGGCGTAGCTCTGGAAACACCATATATTTT.

This chain uses TRBV29-1 with TRBJ1-2; D perhaps matches TRBD1 (5 bases). Trimming pared 7 bases from V and 8 bases from J, leaving 17 bases between. The CDR3 covers 12 residues. CDR1 and CDR2 from the germline V gene are SQVTM and ANQGSEA. The CDR3 bases are TGCAGCGCGGCGCTAGGGGCGGAAGGCTACACCTTC. Its protein is CSAALGAEGYTF.

V and J are TRBV7-8 and TRBJ2-3; 7 nucleotides align to TRBD1. The CDR3 is 16 amino acids. V lost 5 bases to trimming and J lost 1 base; unmatched junction nucleotides: 9. Germline CDR1 is SGHVS and CDR2 is FQNEAQ. Here the CDR3 DNA reads TGTGCCAGCAGCCAAGACAGGGCGTTGCGCACAGATACGCAGTATTTT. Its translation is CASSQDRALRTDTQYF.

J is TRBJ2-3 and V is TRBV18; TRBD2 might be the D (6 bases). Deletions cut 0 bases from V and 4 bases from J, with 8 bases between. In germline, CDR1 is KGHSH, CDR2 LQKENI. This CDR3 has 14 amino acids. The CDR3 sequence: CASSPPIAADTQYF. The CDR3 DNA is TGTGCCAGCTCACCACCGATAGCGGCAGATACGCAGTATTTT.

Only a few counts were recorded for this clone. V gene TRBV18 combines with J gene TRBJ2-7; 11 bases align to TRBD1. The length of the CDR3 is 15 residues. Germline lookup yields CDR1 KGHSH and CDR2 LQKENI. Trimming removed 2 bases from V and 5 bases from J; junction bases left unmatched: 5. CDR3 region: CASSPMGTGGNEQYF. The CDR3 nucleotides read TGTGCCAGCTCACCAATGGGGACAGGGGGGAACGAGCAGTACTTC.

The CDR3 nucleotides are TGTGCCAGCAGCTTGGGGACAGGGCTCCCCTATGGCTACACCTTC. This encodes CASSLGTGLPYGYTF. The chain joins TRBV11-2 to TRBJ1-2, with TRBD1 identical over 9 bases. V lost 3 bases and J lost 4; bases outside the gene matches: 6. This CDR3 is 15 amino acids long. CDR1 and CDR2 from the germline V gene are SGHAT and FQNNGV.

The chain carries TRBV4-3 and TRBJ2-1; TRBD2 matches 9 bases. CDR1 LGHNA and CDR2 YSLEER come from the germline V gene. Unmatched junction bases numbered 3, after V lost 3 bases and J lost 3 bases. The CDR3 totals 15 residues. CDR3 in DNA: TGCGCCAGCAGCCAGCGGGGGGGGAGCTACAATGAGCAGTTCTTC. It yields the protein CASSQRGGSYNEQFF.

The gene calls are TRBV2 and TRBJ2-1; 9 nucleotides align to TRBD1. Germline CDR1 SNHLY, CDR2 FYNNEI. This CDR3 contains 15 residues. J was trimmed by 5 bases and V by 6 bases; bases with no gene match: 8. CDR3 coding DNA: TGTGCCAGCAGAGCCGGGACAGGGATAGACAATGAGCAGTTCTTC. Amino acids: CASRAGTGIDNEQFF.

CDR3 in DNA: TGCGCCAGCAGCCTGGGACAGGGGGCGCCGGGAGCTTTCTTT. Its translation: CASSLGQGAPGAFF. The chain couples TRBV5-1 to TRBJ1-1, with TRBD1 matching 12 bases. Germline loops: CDR1 SGHRS, CDR2 YFSETQ. The CDR3 length is 14 residues. Trimming at V came to 4 bases and at J to 10 bases, leaving 8 bases not matched to a gene.

The genes are TRBV6-5 and TRBJ2-7; a weak D match, TRBD1 (5 bases). The length of the CDR3 is 16 residues. Germline lookup yields CDR1 MNHEY and CDR2 SVGAGI. The V gene lost 2 bases and the J gene lost 6 bases, with 20 bases spanning the gap. The CDR3 DNA is TGTGCCAGCAGTTACGCGACAGTCATCCATGGATCCGAGCAGTACTTC. Its translation is CASSYATVIHGSEQYF.

V is TRBV19 and J is TRBJ2-2; 11 nucleotides agree with TRBD1. The V and J ends lost 5 bases and 5 bases, in that order; junction bases with no gene match: 4. CDR1 and CDR2 (germline): LNHDA, SQIVND (reference sequence). This CDR3 has 15 amino acids. In DNA, the CDR3 is TGTGCCAGTAGTGTGGACAGGGGGCATACCGGGGAGCTGTTTTTT. It specifies CASSVDRGHTGELFF.

The V call is TRBV27, the J call TRBJ1-4; TRBD1 matches 7 bases. Trimming at V came to 3 bases and at J to 0 bases, leaving 10 bases not matched to a gene. CDR1 is MNHEY and CDR2 is SMNVEV in the germline V gene (reference sequence). The CDR3 is 18 amino acids. The CDR3 nucleotides are TGTGCCAGCAGTTTTAAGTATCTGGGACAGCCAACTAATGAAAAACTGTTTTTT. Translating gives CASSFKYLGQPTNEKLFF.